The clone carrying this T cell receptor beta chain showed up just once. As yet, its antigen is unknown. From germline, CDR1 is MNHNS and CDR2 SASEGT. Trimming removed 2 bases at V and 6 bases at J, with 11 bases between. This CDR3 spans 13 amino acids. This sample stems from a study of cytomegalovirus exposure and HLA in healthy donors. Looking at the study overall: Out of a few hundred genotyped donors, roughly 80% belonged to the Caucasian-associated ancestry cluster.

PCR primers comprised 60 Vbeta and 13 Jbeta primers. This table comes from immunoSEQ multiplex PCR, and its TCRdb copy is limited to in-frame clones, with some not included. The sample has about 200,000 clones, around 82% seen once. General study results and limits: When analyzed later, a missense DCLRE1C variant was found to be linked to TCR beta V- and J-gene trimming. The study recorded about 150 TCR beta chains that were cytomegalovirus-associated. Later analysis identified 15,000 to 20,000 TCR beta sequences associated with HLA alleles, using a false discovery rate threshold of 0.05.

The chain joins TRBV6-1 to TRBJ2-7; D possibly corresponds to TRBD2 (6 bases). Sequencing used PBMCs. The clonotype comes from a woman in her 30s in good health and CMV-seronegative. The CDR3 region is CASSEWRVAEQYF. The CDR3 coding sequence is TGTGCCAGCAGTGAATGGAGGGTGGCCGAGCAGTACTTC.